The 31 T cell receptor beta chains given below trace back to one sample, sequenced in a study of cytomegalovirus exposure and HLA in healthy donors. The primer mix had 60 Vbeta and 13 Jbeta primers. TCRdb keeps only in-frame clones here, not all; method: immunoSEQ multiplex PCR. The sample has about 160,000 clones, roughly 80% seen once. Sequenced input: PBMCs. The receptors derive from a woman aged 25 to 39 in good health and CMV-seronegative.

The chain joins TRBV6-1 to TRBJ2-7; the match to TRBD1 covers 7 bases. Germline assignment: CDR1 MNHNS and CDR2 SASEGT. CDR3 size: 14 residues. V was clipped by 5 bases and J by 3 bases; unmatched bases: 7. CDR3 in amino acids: CASSKPGTDYEQYF. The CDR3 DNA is TGTGCCAGCAGTAAACCCGGGACAGACTACGAGCAGTACTTC.

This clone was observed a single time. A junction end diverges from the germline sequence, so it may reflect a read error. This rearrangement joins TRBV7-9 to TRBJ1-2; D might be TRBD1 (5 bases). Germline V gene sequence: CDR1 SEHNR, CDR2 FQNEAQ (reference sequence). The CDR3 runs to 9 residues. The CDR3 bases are TGTGCCAGCAGCCGAGACAGCTACTTC. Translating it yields CASSRDSYF.

The CDR3: CASAPQGQGDYGYTF. CDR3 coding DNA: TGTGCCAGCGCCCCCCAGGGACAGGGGGACTATGGCTACACCTTC. This chain links TRBV6-6 with TRBJ1-2; the match to TRBD1 covers 11 bases. The CDR3 covers 15 residues. Germline CDR1 MNHNY, CDR2 SVGAGI (reference sequence). The V gene end was trimmed by 8 bases and the J gene end by 3 bases; junction bases not matched to a gene: 8.

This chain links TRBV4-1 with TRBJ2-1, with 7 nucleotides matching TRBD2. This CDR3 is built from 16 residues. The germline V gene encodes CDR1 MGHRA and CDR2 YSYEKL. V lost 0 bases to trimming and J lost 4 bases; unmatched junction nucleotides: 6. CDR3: CASSQDLGGGYNEQFF. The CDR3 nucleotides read TGCGCCAGCAGCCAAGATTTGGGGGGGGGTTACAATGAGCAGTTCTTC.

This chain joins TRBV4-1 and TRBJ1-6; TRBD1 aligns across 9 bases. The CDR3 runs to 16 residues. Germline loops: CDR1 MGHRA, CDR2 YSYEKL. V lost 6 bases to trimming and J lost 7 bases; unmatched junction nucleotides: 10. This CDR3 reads CASSKGQGDLNSPLHF. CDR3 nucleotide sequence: TGCGCCAGCAGTAAGGGACAGGGTGATTTGAATTCACCCCTCCACTTT.

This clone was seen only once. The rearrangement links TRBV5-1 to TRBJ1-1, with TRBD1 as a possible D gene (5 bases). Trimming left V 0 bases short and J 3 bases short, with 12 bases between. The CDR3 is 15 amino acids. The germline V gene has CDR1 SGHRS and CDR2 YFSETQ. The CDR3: CASSLAPGGYTEAFF. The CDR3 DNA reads TGCGCCAGCAGCTTGGCCCCCGGGGGTTACACTGAAGCTTTCTTT.

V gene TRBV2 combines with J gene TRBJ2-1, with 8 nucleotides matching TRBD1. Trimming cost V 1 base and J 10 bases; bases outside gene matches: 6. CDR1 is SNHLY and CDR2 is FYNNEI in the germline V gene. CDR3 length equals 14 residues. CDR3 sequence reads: CASSEETGELEQFF. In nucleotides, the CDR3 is TGTGCCAGCAGTGAAGAGACAGGGGAGCTCGAGCAGTTCTTC.

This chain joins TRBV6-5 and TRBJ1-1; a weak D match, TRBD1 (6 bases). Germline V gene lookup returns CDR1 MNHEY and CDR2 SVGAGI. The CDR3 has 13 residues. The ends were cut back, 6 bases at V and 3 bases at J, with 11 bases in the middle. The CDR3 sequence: CASSSEGDTEAFF. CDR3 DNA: TGTGCCAGCAGCTCAGAGGGGGACACTGAAGCTTTCTTT.

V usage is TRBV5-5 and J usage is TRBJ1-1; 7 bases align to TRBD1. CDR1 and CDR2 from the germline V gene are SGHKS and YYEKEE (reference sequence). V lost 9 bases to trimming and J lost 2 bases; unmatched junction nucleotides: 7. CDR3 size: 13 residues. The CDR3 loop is CATSGQLNTEAFF. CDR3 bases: TGTGCCACCTCGGGACAGTTAAACACTGAAGCTTTCTTT.

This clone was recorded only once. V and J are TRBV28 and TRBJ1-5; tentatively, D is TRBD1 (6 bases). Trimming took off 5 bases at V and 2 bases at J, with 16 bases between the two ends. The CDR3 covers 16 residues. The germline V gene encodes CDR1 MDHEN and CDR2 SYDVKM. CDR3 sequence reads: CASSGPRGKRNQPQHF. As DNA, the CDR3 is TGTGCCAGCAGTGGCCCGAGGGGGAAGCGCAATCAGCCCCAGCATTTT.

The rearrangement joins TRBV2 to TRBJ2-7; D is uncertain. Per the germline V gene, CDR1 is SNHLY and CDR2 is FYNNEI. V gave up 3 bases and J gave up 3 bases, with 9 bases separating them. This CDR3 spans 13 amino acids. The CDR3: CASSDGRNYEQYF. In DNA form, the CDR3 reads TGTGCCAGCAGTGATGGCCGTAACTACGAGCAGTACTTC.

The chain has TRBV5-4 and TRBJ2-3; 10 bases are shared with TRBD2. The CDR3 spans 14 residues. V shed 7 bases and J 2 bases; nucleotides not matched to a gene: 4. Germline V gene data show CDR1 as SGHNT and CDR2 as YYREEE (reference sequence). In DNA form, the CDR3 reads TGTGCCAGCGCCGGGACTAGCGTCACAGATACGCAGTATTTT. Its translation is CASAGTSVTDTQYF. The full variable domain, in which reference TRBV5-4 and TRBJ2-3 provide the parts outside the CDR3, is ETGVTQSPTHLIKTRGQQVTLRCSSQSGHNTVSWYQQALGQGPQFIFQYYREEENGRGNFPPRFSGLQFPNYSSELNVNALELDDSALYLCASAGTSVTDTQYFGPGTRLTVL.

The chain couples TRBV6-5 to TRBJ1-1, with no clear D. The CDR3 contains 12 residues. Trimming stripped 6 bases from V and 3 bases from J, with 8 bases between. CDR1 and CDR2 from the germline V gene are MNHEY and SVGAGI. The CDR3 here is CASSRGDTEAFF. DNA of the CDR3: TGTGCCAGCAGCCGCGGCGACACTGAAGCTTTCTTT.

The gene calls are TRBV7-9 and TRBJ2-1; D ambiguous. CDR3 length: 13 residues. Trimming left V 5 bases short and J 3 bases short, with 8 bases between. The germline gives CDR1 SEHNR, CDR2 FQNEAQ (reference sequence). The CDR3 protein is CASSHDIYNEQFF. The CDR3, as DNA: TGTGCCAGCAGCCACGACATCTACAATGAGCAGTTCTTC.

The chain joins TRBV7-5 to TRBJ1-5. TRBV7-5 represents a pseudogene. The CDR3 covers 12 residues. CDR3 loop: CVRSPCGEPQHF. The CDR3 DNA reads TGTGTCAGAAGCCCGTGCGGGGAGCCCCAGCATTTT.

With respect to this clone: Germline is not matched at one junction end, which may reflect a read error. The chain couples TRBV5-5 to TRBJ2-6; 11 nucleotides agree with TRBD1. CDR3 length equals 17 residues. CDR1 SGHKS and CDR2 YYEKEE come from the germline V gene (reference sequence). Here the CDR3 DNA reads TGTGCCAGCAGCCGGACAGGGGGCGTCTCTGGGGCCAACGGCCTGACTTTC. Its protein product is CASSRTGGVSGANGLTF.

The CDR3 nucleotides read TGCGCCAGCAGCTTGGCCGTCGGGACAGGTGGGTCCTACGAGCAGTACTTC. This translates into CASSLAVGTGGSYEQYF. This sequence joins TRBV5-1 and TRBJ2-7; 8 bases are a match to TRBD1. CDR1 is SGHRS and CDR2 is YFSETQ in the germline V gene. The CDR3 covers 17 residues. Unmatched junction bases numbered 9, after V lost 0 bases and J lost 1 base.

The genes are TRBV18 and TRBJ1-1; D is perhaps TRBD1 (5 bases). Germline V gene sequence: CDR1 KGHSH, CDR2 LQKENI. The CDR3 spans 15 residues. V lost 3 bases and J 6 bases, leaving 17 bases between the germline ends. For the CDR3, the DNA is TGTGCCAGCTCACCCTTAGGAGGGGAGGTAGCTGAAGCTTTCTTT. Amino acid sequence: CASSPLGGEVAEAFF. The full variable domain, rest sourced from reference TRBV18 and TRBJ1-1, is NAGVMQNPRHLVRRRGQEARLRCSPMKGHSHVYWYRQLPEEGLKFMVYLQKENIIDESGMPKERFSAEFPKEGPSILRIQQVVRGDSAAYFCASSPLGGEVAEAFFGQGTRLTVV.

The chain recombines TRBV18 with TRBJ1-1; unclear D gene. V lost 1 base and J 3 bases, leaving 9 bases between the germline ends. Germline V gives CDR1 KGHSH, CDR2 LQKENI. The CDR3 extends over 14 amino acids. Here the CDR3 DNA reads TGTGCCAGCTCACCACTTCCCCTAGACACTGAAGCTTTCTTT. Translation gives CASSPLPLDTEAFF.

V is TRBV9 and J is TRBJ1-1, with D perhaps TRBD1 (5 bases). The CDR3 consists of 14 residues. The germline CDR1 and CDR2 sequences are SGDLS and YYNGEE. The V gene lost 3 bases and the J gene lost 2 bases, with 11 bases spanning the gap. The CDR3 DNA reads TGTGCCAGCAGCGGGGGCCAGGGTAACACTGAAGCTTTCTTT. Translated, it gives CASSGGQGNTEAFF.

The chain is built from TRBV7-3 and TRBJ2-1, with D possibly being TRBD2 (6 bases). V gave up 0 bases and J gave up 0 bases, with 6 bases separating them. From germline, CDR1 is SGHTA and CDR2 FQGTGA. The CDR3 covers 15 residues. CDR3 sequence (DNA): TGTGCCAGCAGCTTAACCGGGGGCTCCTACAATGAGCAGTTCTTC. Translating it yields CASSLTGGSYNEQFF.

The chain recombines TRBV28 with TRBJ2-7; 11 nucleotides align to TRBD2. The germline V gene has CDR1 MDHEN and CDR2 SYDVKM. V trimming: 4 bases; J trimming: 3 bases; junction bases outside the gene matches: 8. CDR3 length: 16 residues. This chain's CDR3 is CASSSYTSGGHYEQYF. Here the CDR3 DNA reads TGTGCCAGCAGTTCCTATACTAGCGGGGGACACTACGAGCAGTACTTC.

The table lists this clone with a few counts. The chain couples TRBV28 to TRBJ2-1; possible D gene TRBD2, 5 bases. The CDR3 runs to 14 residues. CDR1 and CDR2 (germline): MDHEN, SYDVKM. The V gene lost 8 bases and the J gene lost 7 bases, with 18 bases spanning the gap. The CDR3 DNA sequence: TGTGCCAGCCATCCGCCCTTATTAGCGAATGAGCAGTTCTTC. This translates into CASHPPLLANEQFF.

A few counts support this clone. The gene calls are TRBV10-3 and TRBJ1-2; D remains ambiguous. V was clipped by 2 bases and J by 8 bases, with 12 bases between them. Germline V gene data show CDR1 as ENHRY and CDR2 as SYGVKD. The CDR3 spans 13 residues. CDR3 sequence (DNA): TGTGCCATCAGTGAGATGGCCCGAGGGGGCTACACCTTC. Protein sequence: CAISEMARGGYTF.

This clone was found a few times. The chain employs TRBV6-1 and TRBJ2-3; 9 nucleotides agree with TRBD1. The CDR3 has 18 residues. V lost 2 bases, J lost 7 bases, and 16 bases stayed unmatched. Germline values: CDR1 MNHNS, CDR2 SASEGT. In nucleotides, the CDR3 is TGTGCCAGCAGTGAACGATCTATTCGGGACAGGGTGATCCATACGCAGTATTTT. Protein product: CASSERSIRDRVIHTQYF.

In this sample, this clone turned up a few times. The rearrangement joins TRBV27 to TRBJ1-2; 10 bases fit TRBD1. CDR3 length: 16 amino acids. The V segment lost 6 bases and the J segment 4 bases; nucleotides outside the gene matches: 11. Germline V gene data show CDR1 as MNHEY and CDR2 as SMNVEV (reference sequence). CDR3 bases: TGTGCCAGCAGAGTGGACCGGGACAGGGGTCCCTATGGCTACACCTTC. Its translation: CASRVDRDRGPYGYTF.

Here the CDR3 reads CAWSVLEMRGYEQYF. The CDR3 DNA reads as TGTGCCTGGAGTGTACTGGAGATGCGCGGCTACGAGCAGTACTTC. The rearrangement uses TRBV30 and TRBJ2-7; D is unclear. Trimming pared 0 bases from V and 3 bases from J, leaving 15 bases between. The CDR3 is made up of 15 amino acids. The V gene's germline CDR1 is GTSNPN and CDR2 SVGIG (reference sequence).

Written as DNA, the CDR3 is TGCGCCAGCAGCTTGGTTCAGGGGACCTATGGCTACACCTTC. Translation: CASSLVQGTYGYTF. This sequence joins TRBV5-1 and TRBJ1-2; D might be TRBD1 (6 bases). The V gene lost 0 bases and the J gene lost 4 bases, with 10 bases spanning the gap. CDR3 length: 14 amino acids. Germline CDR1 and CDR2: SGHRS and YFSETQ.

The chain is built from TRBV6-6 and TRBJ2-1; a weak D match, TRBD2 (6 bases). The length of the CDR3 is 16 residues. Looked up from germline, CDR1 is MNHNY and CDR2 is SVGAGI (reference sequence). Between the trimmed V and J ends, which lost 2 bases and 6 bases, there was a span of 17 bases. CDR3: CASSYGPGMGGNEQFF. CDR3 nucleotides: TGTGCCAGCAGTTACGGTCCCGGCATGGGGGGCAATGAGCAGTTCTTC.

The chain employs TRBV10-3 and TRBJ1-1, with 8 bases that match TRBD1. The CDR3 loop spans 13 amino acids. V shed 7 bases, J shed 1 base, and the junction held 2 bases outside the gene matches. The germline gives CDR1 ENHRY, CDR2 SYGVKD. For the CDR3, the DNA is TGTGCCATCAAGCAGGGGGCGAACACTGAAGCTTTCTTT. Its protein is CAIKQGANTEAFF.

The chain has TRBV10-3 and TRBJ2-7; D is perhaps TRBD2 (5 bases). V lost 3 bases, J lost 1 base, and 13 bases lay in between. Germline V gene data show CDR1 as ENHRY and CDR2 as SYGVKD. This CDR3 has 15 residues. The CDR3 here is CAISEEGGPSYEQYF. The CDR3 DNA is TGTGCCATCAGTGAAGAGGGCGGCCCATCCTACGAGCAGTACTTC.